One and the same sample provided the 21 T cell receptor beta chains below, sequenced in a study of control samples from healthy donors and cancer patients (dated by TCRdb to 2019 to 2021). The library came from the immunoSEQ multiplex PCR assay. TCRdb re-hosts the immuneACCESS table, in-frame sequences only. Its copies lack some clones; in the studies checked, an unresolved V gene accounts for under half of them, and the cause for the rest is not known. For this sample the table gives 100,000 to 150,000 clones, of which approximately 87% were detected only once. The ten largest clones add up to 9.5% to 13% of the sample. Specimen: blood. These receptors all come from a young man in good health.

V usage is TRBV5-4 and J usage is TRBJ1-1; no clear D. V was clipped by 5 bases and J by 3 bases, with 11 bases between them. CDR1 and CDR2 from the germline V gene are SGHNT and YYREEE (reference sequence). This CDR3 contains 13 residues. The CDR3 protein is CASSSNRDTEAFF. The CDR3 DNA is TGTGCCAGCAGTTCCAACCGGGACACTGAAGCTTTCTTT.

About this clone itself: The sample has other DNA sequences that encode this CDR3 too. The rearrangement uses TRBV7-2 and TRBJ1-5; D is unresolved. The germline gives CDR1 SGHTA, CDR2 FQGNSA. This CDR3 is 12 amino acids long. V shed 2 bases and J shed 3 bases, with 2 bases lying between them. The chain's CDR3 is CASSLNNQPQHF. CDR3 DNA sequence: TGTGCCAGCAGCTTAAACAATCAGCCCCAGCATTTT.

The chain joins TRBV15 to TRBJ1-4, with D possibly being TRBD1 (6 bases). From germline, CDR1 is LNHNV and CDR2 YYDKDF (reference sequence). V was trimmed by 0 bases and J by 8 bases, leaving 16 bases between them. The CDR3 spans 16 residues. The CDR3 region is CATSRDLGRGKEKLFF. In nucleotides, the CDR3 is TGTGCCACCAGCAGAGATCTGGGCAGGGGCAAGGAAAAACTGTTTTTT.

The chain links TRBV11-3 to TRBJ2-3; a possible D gene is TRBD1 (6 bases). The germline V gene encodes CDR1 SGHNT and CDR2 YENEEA. CDR3 length: 13 residues. V lost 5 bases and J lost 3, with 9 bases in between. This CDR3 is CASSDRGTDTQYF. The DNA for the CDR3 is TGTGCCAGCAGCGATAGGGGGACAGATACGCAGTATTTT.

The V gene is TRBV10-3, the J gene TRBJ1-2, with D unclear. CDR3 length: 16 amino acids. From germline, CDR1 is ENHRY and CDR2 SYGVKD. V lost 0 bases, J lost 0 bases, and 11 bases lay in between. The CDR3 sequence is CAISESTRAANYGYTF. CDR3 nucleotide sequence: TGTGCCATCAGTGAGTCGACTCGGGCTGCTAACTATGGCTACACCTTC.

The chain recombines TRBV27 with TRBJ2-6; tentative D call: TRBD1 (8 bases). The CDR3 loop spans 15 amino acids. The germline V gene has CDR1 MNHEY and CDR2 SMNVEV (reference sequence). V lost 5 bases, J lost 13 bases, and 21 bases lay in between. The CDR3 nucleotides are TGTGCCAGCAGTCCCGGGACAGGCCCCGGGGGGGTCCTGACTTTC. This sequence encodes CASSPGTGPGGVLTF.

This rearrangement joins TRBV12-3 or TRBV12-4 to TRBJ1-2; D may be TRBD1 (6 bases). The CDR3 totals 12 residues. Trimming removed 2 bases from V and 7 bases from J, with 8 bases in between. The chain's CDR3 is CASSLNRVGYTF. DNA of the CDR3: TGTGCCAGCAGTTTAAACAGGGTTGGCTACACCTTC.

This clone has more than one count but fewer than ten. The chain couples TRBV11-2 to TRBJ1-4; no reliable D call. V lost 5 bases to trimming and J lost 2 bases, with 6 bases between them. The CDR3 runs 13 residues. The germline gives CDR1 SGHAT, CDR2 FQNNGV. The CDR3 DNA reads as TGTGCCAGCAGCCTGAGTACTAATGAAAAACTGTTTTTT. It codes for CASSLSTNEKLFF.

This rearrangement joins TRBV3-1 (or the pseudogene TRBV3-2) to TRBJ1-1; D gene ambiguous. From germline, CDR1 is LGHDT and CDR2 YNNKEL (reference sequence). V was pared by 1 base and J by 2 bases, with 11 bases between. The CDR3 has 15 amino acids. CDR3 bases: TGTGCCAGCAGCCAAGTTCCAGTTTCCAACACTGAAGCTTTCTTT. Protein product: CASSQVPVSNTEAFF.

CDR3 sequence reads: CASSLEGQGPGSPLHF. The CDR3 nucleotides read TGCGCCAGCAGCTTGGAAGGACAGGGGCCCGGTTCACCCCTCCACTTT. The chain is built from TRBV5-1 and TRBJ1-6; 9 positions match TRBD1. V shed 0 bases, J shed 9 bases, and the junction held 7 bases outside the gene matches. Germline CDR1 SGHRS, CDR2 YFSETQ. This CDR3 region has 16 residues.

For the CDR3, the DNA is TGTGCCGTCGGTGTTGGGGAGCTGTTTTTT. Translating it yields CAVGVGELFF. The chain couples TRBV24-1 to TRBJ2-2; D is ambiguous. Trimming stripped 12 bases from V and 8 bases from J, with 9 bases between. CDR1 and CDR2 from the germline V gene are KGHDR and SFDVKD. This CDR3 region has 10 residues.

Only one count was recorded for this clone. The V gene is TRBV5-1, the J gene TRBJ2-3, with D tentatively TRBD1 or TRBD2 (5 bases each). The CDR3 spans 14 residues. Trimming cost V 7 bases and J 6 bases, with 18 bases left between them. Germline CDR1 and CDR2: SGHRS and YFSETQ. The chain's CDR3 is CASVGDPAIDTQYF. The DNA for the CDR3 is TGCGCCAGCGTAGGGGACCCCGCGATTGATACGCAGTATTTT.

CDR3: CASRGEARGNSPLHF. The CDR3 DNA sequence: TGTGCCAGCAGGGGGGAAGCCAGGGGTAATTCACCCCTCCACTTT. The V call is TRBV2, the J call TRBJ1-6; D perhaps matches TRBD1 (6 bases). V lost 6 bases and J lost 6, with 15 bases in between. Germline V gene lookup returns CDR1 SNHLY and CDR2 FYNNEI. CDR3 length: 15 amino acids.

J is TRBJ2-5 and V is TRBV7-6, with D possibly TRBD1 on 6 matching bases. Trimming took 4 bases from V and 4 from J, leaving 16 bases between them. This CDR3 is built from 15 residues. In germline, CDR1 is SGHVS, CDR2 FNYEAQ. The DNA for the CDR3 is TGTGCCAGCAGCTCCACACAGGGAAGTCGAGAGACCCAGTACTTC. Protein: CASSSTQGSRETQYF.

The rearrangement links TRBV6-5 to TRBJ1-2; D unclear. The CDR3 covers 11 residues. Germline-derived CDR1 and CDR2 are MNHEY and SVGAGI. The V end was cut by 7 bases, the J end by 4 bases, with 7 bases between. The CDR3 bases are TGTGCCAGCACGAAGGCCTATGGCTACACCTTC. Residues: CASTKAYGYTF.

In this sample, this clone turned up a few times. This sequence joins TRBV29-1 and TRBJ2-1; maybe TRBD2 (5 bases). Germline lookup yields CDR1 SQVTM and CDR2 ANQGSEA. Trimming removed 4 bases at V and 9 bases at J, with 13 bases between. This CDR3 has 12 amino acids. The CDR3 nucleotides are TGCAGCGTTGCCAACTACCGGGGTGAGCAGTTCTTC. Amino acid sequence: CSVANYRGEQFF.

The chain employs TRBV19 and TRBJ1-4; D not resolved. The length of the CDR3 is 15 residues. V was cut by 1 base and J by 7 bases, with 13 bases left in between. Germline loops: CDR1 LNHDA, CDR2 SQIVND (reference sequence). This CDR3 reads CASSIGEQLGEKLFF. CDR3 DNA sequence: TGTGCCAGTAGTATAGGGGAGCAACTAGGTGAAAAACTGTTTTTT.

The chain recombines TRBV6-5 with TRBJ1-1, with D possibly being TRBD1 (5 bases). This CDR3 comprises 13 residues. V lost 6 bases and J lost 0, with 8 bases in between. Germline-derived CDR1 and CDR2 are MNHEY and SVGAGI. CDR3: CASRWTLNTEAFF. The CDR3 DNA follows: TGTGCCAGCAGATGGACACTGAACACTGAAGCTTTCTTT.

The rearrangement joins TRBV6-5 to TRBJ2-2, with 12 positions matching TRBD2. The germline V gene encodes CDR1 MNHEY and CDR2 SVGAGI. J lost 4 bases, V lost 6 bases, and 3 bases had no gene match. The length of the CDR3 is 15 residues. CDR3 DNA: TGTGCCAGCAGAACTAGCGGGGGGTCCACCGGGGAGCTGTTTTTT. The encoded protein is CASRTSGGSTGELFF.

To note about this clone: At the DNA level, this CDR3 is encoded by other sequences in the same sample as well. V is TRBV4-1 and J is TRBJ1-1; D may be TRBD1 (5 bases). Trimming pared 4 bases from V and 2 bases from J, leaving 11 bases between. This CDR3 has 14 residues. Germline V gives CDR1 MGHRA, CDR2 YSYEKL. This chain's CDR3 is CASSRPRANTEAFF. CDR3 DNA sequence: TGCGCCAGCAGCCGGCCCAGGGCTAACACTGAAGCTTTCTTT.

A few counts support this clone. The chain employs TRBV12-5 and TRBJ1-5; TRBD1 might be the D (5 bases). Trimming removed 3 bases from V and 6 bases from J, with 12 bases in between. CDR3 length: 14 residues. Germline CDR1 and CDR2: LGHNT and FRNRAP. Here the CDR3 DNA reads TGTGCTAGTGGTTTTGGGCAGGGCGGTCAGCCCCAGCATTTT. It codes for CASGFGQGGQPQHF.